This TCR beta chain was identified during a study of shared clonotypes between healthy human individuals. About the study: A donor's plate count was three for CD4 naive and three for CD4 memory; CD8 naive had two and CD8 memory one.

Deletions cut 5 bases from V and 7 bases from J, with 8 bases between. CDR1 and CDR2 from the germline V gene are SNHLY and FYNNEI. The CDR3 contains 11 residues. Notes on the study in general: Several donors held about 5.1% of naive CD4 clonotypes in common. A reduction in generation probabilities was seen for non-shared clonotypes relative to those shared by all four donors.

On this clone: The antigen is not known.

Naive CD8 cells were CD45RO-negative, positively selected for CCR7, excluding terminally differentiated effector memory CD45RA+ cells. In the original analysis: With immunoSEQ giving junction-only sequences and no quality scores, filtering differed. The method was immunoSEQ multiplex PCR; TCRdb's version includes in-frame clones alone and lacks a portion of them. The V and J calls and clone size were taken over from that table, and D and trimming were inferred from the DNA. The sample has about 2.1 million clones; 93% are singletons. This receptor was identified in a man younger than 30 in good health. Some clones in this sample may be carry-over from other donors' samples. The sample taken for sequencing was naive CD8+ T cells from PBMCs. V usage is TRBV2 and J usage is TRBJ1-1; D not resolved. CDR3 in amino acids: CASSPELEAFF. DNA of the CDR3: TGTGCCAGCAGTCCGGAACTTGAAGCTTTCTTT. Together with reference TRBV2 and TRBJ1-1, the CDR3 gives the full variable domain: EPEVTQTPSHQVTQMGQEVILRCVPISNHLYFYWYRQILGQKVEFLVSFYNNEISEKSEIFDDQFSVERPDGSNFTLKIRSTKLEDSAMYFCASSPELEAFFGQGTRLTVV.